The next 9 T cell receptor beta chains were all read from a single sample in a study of blood T cell repertoires in COVID-19. The table came from immunoSEQ multiplex PCR; TCRdb's copy has only in-frame clones and leaves some out. The sample records about 170,000 clones, about 88% being singletons. Sequenced input: peripheral blood. Receptor source: a man aged 55 to 69 with acute or convalescent COVID-19.

This clone came up many times. The chain couples TRBV2 to TRBJ2-2, with 8 bases lining up with TRBD1. V shed 0 bases and J 1 base; nucleotides not matched to a gene: 7. The CDR3 consists of 18 residues. Per germline, CDR1 SNHLY and CDR2 FYNNEI. CDR3 nucleotides: TGTGCCAGCAGTGAAGCGCGAGTAGGGACAGGGAACACCGGGGAGCTGTTTTTT. As protein: CASSEARVGTGNTGELFF.

This chain joins TRBV24-1 and TRBJ2-1, with D possibly TRBD2 on 5 matching bases. V was cut by 3 bases and J by 4 bases, with 18 bases left in between. The CDR3 loop spans 17 amino acids. CDR1 is KGHDR and CDR2 is SFDVKD in the germline V gene. The CDR3 nucleotides read TGTGCCACCAGTGATCTTGTCCCCTCAGAGGGATACAATGAGCAGTTCTTC. It translates to CATSDLVPSEGYNEQFF.

This chain links TRBV7-9 with TRBJ1-1; a possible D gene is TRBD1 (6 bases). The CDR3 totals 15 residues. CDR1 is SEHNR and CDR2 is FQNEAQ in the germline V gene (reference sequence). Trimming took 3 bases from V and 1 from J, leaving 12 bases between them. For the CDR3, the DNA is TGTGCCAGCAGCTTGGGGGCAGGGACGAACACTGAAGCTTTCTTT. It codes for CASSLGAGTNTEAFF.

V usage is TRBV23-1 and J usage is TRBJ1-1; D may be TRBD1 (6 bases). TRBV23-1 is sorted into the ORF group, with uncertain function. V dropped 2 bases and J dropped 1 base, with 8 bases sitting between them. The CDR3 has 14 amino acids. CDR3 loop: CASSQGQKNTEAFF. DNA for the CDR3: TGCGCCAGCAGTCAAGGACAGAAGAACACTGAAGCTTTCTTT.

The chain has TRBV9 and TRBJ1-5; D gene uncertain. Germline V gives CDR1 SGDLS, CDR2 YYNGEE. There are 14 residues in the CDR3. V dropped 2 bases and J dropped 6 bases, with 12 bases sitting between them. The CDR3 DNA is TGTGCCAGCAGCGTGGCAGGAGGAGGTCAGCCCCAGCATTTT. Amino acid sequence: CASSVAGGGQPQHF. Full variable domain (rest looked up from reference TRBV9 and TRBJ1-5): DSGVTQTPKHLITATGQRVTLRCSPRSGDLSVYWYQQSLDQGLQFLIQYYNGEERAKGNILERFSAQQFPDLHSELNLSSLELGDSALYFCASSVAGGGQPQHFGDGTRLSIL.

The chain has TRBV6-1 and TRBJ1-2; no clear D. The V and J ends lost 3 bases and 4 bases respectively, with 9 bases between them. CDR1 MNHNS and CDR2 SASEGT come from the germline V gene. The CDR3 runs 13 residues. The CDR3 DNA is TGTGCCAGCAGTGATCCCTCCCTCTATGGCTACACCTTC. It codes for CASSDPSLYGYTF.

V usage is TRBV5-4 and J usage is TRBJ1-2; 11 nucleotides match TRBD1. The CDR3 totals 17 residues. The J segment lost 4 bases and the V segment lost 4 bases, leaving 12 bases of the junction unmatched. Germline CDR1 and CDR2: SGHNT and YYREEE (reference sequence). The CDR3 bases are TGTGCCAGCAGCCCCGGACAGGGGGCCTCTGAGGGCTATGGCTACACCTTC. It translates to CASSPGQGASEGYGYTF.

The gene calls are TRBV11-1 and TRBJ2-1; D is possibly TRBD2 (5 bases). The V gene lost 5 bases and the J gene lost 12 bases, with 17 bases spanning the gap. The germline CDR1 and CDR2 sequences are SGHAT and FQDESV (reference sequence). The CDR3 totals 13 residues. The CDR3 here is CASSLFPGETQFF. The CDR3 DNA is TGTGCCAGCAGCCTTTTTCCTGGGGAGACGCAGTTCTTC.

The genes are TRBV6-2 or TRBV6-3 and TRBJ1-1; D perhaps matches TRBD1 (6 bases). V dropped 0 bases and J dropped 0 bases, with 14 bases sitting between them. The germline CDR1 and CDR2 sequences are MNHEY and SVGEGT. This CDR3 region has 17 residues. CDR3 bases: TGTGCCAGCAGTTACTCGTTCGAACAGGGTTTGAACACTGAAGCTTTCTTT. Translating it yields CASSYSFEQGLNTEAFF.